Listed below are T cell receptor beta chains from one sample, sequenced in a study of neoadjuvant nivolumab and ipilimumab in lung cancer. Sequenced by immunoSEQ multiplex PCR; TCRdb stores in-frame clones only, minus some. The repertoire holds tens of thousands of clones, with approximately 89% as singletons. The sample here was peripheral blood, taken before neoadjuvant nivolumab, alone or with ipilimumab. These receptors came from an adult with non-small cell lung cancer. Each CDR3 is given with its conserved first and last residue. A D gene is named only where the DNA matches it firmly. Some rows mark clone size as missing; the rest say once, few, many or name a class of expanded clone.

V gene	D gene	J gene	clone size	CDR3 DNA	CDR3 protein
TRBV5-1	NA	TRBJ2-3	once	TGCGCCAGCAGCTTGTATGGCGGGATTACAGATACGCAGTATTTT	CASSLYGGITDTQYF
TRBV7-2	NA	TRBJ2-7	NA	TGTGCCAGCAGCTTAGGGCAAGGGAACGAGCAGTACTTC	CASSLGQGNEQYF
TRBV5-6	TRBD2	TRBJ2-7	NA	TGTGCCAGCAGTCGACTAGCAGGATTGTACGAGCAGTACTTC	CASSRLAGLYEQYF
TRBV11-2	NA	TRBJ1-1	NA	TGTGCCAGCAGCACGTTGCGTGGGCAAACTGAAGCTTTCTTT	CASSTLRGQTEAFF
TRBV7-9	TRBD2	TRBJ2-1	NA	TGTGCCAGCAGCCCAGGGGGGACTAGCGTATATGAGCAGTTCTTC	CASSPGGTSVYEQFF
TRBV6-6	NA	TRBJ2-5	NA	TGTGCCAGCAGTTCTCCGGGGGTTGATGAGACCCAGTACTTC	CASSSPGVDETQYF
TRBV4-1	TRBD1	TRBJ1-4	NA	TGCGCCAGCAGCCAAGGGACAGGGGCGGGAAAACTGTTTTTT	CASSQGTGAGKLFF
TRBV7-2	NA	TRBJ2-7	NA	TGTGCCAGCAGCCGCGAGGCGGGACAGTCTTACGAGCAGTACTTC	CASSREAGQSYEQYF
TRBV7-7	TRBD2	TRBJ2-5	NA	TGTGCCAGCAGTTTGAGCGGACTAGCGGGCGGAGAGACCCAGTACTTC	CASSLSGLAGGETQYF
TRBV9	NA	TRBJ1-1	NA	TGTGCCAGCAGCGTAGTGGGATCCACTGAAGCTTTCTTT	CASSVVGSTEAFF
TRBV5-1	NA	TRBJ2-1	NA	TGCGCCAGCAGCTTCGGGGGCCATGAGCAGTTCTTC	CASSFGGHEQFF
TRBV6-4	NA	TRBJ1-2	NA	TGTGCCAGCAGTGACGGGGCCTATGGCTACACCTTC	CASSDGAYGYTF
TRBV6-4	NA	TRBJ2-1	NA	TGTGCCAGCAGTGCCAACCCCCTACCCAATGAGCAGTTCTTC	CASSANPLPNEQFF
TRBV19	NA	TRBJ1-5	NA	TGTGCCAGTAGTACGACGGTGGATAGCAATCAGCCCCAGCATTTT	CASSTTVDSNQPQHF
TRBV27	TRBD2	TRBJ2-1	NA	TGTGCCAGCAGTTATATAGCGGGAGGGTCCCAGAATGAGCAGTTCTTC	CASSYIAGGSQNEQFF
TRBV19	TRBD2	TRBJ2-2	NA	TGTGCCAGTAGTTCAAGACTAGCGGGAGATGGCGGGGAGCTGTTTTTT	CASSSRLAGDGGELFF